This is a list of T cell receptor beta chains from one sample in a study of T cells in Graves' hyperthyroidism and ophthalmopathy. TCRdb itself ran the multiplex PCR reads through MiXCR, one entry per CDR3 protein. Among some 200,000 distinct CDR3 sequences listed, about a sixth were seen once. Sequencing input: blood. The receptors derive from a woman aged 45-59 years with Graves' hyperthyroidism. CDR3s include the opening cysteine and the closing phenylalanine or tryptophan. D genes are given only for firm matches. Some rows have no size entry. The others give once, few or many, or a class for an expanded clone.

v_call	d_call	cdr3_length	j_call	clone_size	cdr3_aa	cdr3_nt
TRBV5-1	TRBD2	15	TRBJ2-1	many	CASSMTSGSGDEQFF	TGCGCCAGCAGTATGACTAGCGGGAGTGGCGATGAGCAGTTCTTC
TRBV12-3/TRBV12-4	-	12	TRBJ1-5	many	CASSLKNQPQHF	TGTGCCAGCAGCCTTAAGAATCAGCCCCAGCATTTT
TRBV20-1	TRBD2	17	TRBJ2-7	-	CSASGRGTSGKIYEQYF	TGCAGTGCTAGCGGGAGGGGGACTAGCGGGAAAATCTACGAGCAGTACTTC
TRBV7-9	-	15	TRBJ2-1	-	CASSLGPSADNEQFF	TGTGCCAGCAGCCTTGGACCTAGCGCCGACAATGAGCAGTTCTTC
TRBV11-3	TRBD2	17	TRBJ2-1	many	CASSLGAVAGGPRDKFF	TGTGCCAGCAGCTTAGGAGCAGTAGCGGGAGGGCCCCGTGACAAGTTCTTC
TRBV7-3	TRBD2	15	TRBJ2-1	few	CASSLMPGLENEQFF	TGTGCCAGCAGCTTAATGCCGGGACTAGAAAATGAGCAGTTCTTC
TRBV11-3	-	16	TRBJ2-5	many	CASSPEGQSSQETQYF	TGTGCCAGCAGCCCCGAAGGACAGTCTTCACAAGAGACCCAGTACTTC
TRBV7-8	-	14	TRBJ2-7	many	CASSQERVRGEQYF	TGTGCCAGCTCTCAAGAGAGGGTGCGCGGGGAGCAGTACTTC
TRBV20-1	TRBD2	16	TRBJ2-7	-	CSARDLLAGGTYEQYF	TGCAGTGCTAGAGACCTACTAGCGGGAGGAACCTACGAGCAGTACTTC
TRBV27	TRBD1	15	TRBJ1-2	many	CASSSAGTAYYGYTF	TGTGCCAGCAGTTCGGCCGGGACAGCATATTATGGCTACACCTTC
TRBV5-1	-	15	TRBJ1-2	-	CASSLTDTGSFGYTF	TGCGCCAGCAGCTTGACCGATACCGGGTCCTTCGGCTACACCTTC
TRBV14	-	14	TRBJ2-7	many	CASSHGPATGGQYF	TGTGCCAGCAGCCACGGACCAGCGACAGGCGGGCAGTACTTC
TRBV5-4	-	18	TRBJ1-4	few	CASSLYPDSHATNEKLFF	TGTGCCAGCAGCTTGTACCCAGACAGTCATGCAACTAATGAAAAACTGTTTTTT
TRBV28	-	14	TRBJ2-4	many	CASSLADIGNIQYF	TGTGCCAGCAGTTTAGCGGACATTGGAAACATTCAGTACTTC
TRBV7-2	-	17	TRBJ2-3	-	CASSFPPEAKGADTQYF	TGTGCCAGCAGCTTCCCTCCGGAGGCTAAAGGAGCAGATACGCAGTATTTT
TRBV28	-	15	TRBJ2-7	-	CASNTGQDTSHEQYF	TGTGCCAGCAACACGGGGCAGGACACCTCCCACGAGCAGTACTTC
TRBV2	-	14	TRBJ2-1	few	CASAPGRTNNEQFF	TGTGCCAGCGCTCCAGGCAGAACAAACAATGAGCAGTTCTTC
TRBV28	TRBD2	14	TRBJ2-7	-	CASSILAGAGEQYF	TGTGCCAGTAGTATACTAGCGGGAGCTGGGGAGCAGTACTTC
TRBV7-2	-	14	TRBJ2-7	-	CASSLSGQTYEQYF	TGTGCCAGCAGCTTAAGTGGACAGACCTACGAGCAGTACTTC
TRBV11-3	-	13	TRBJ2-6	many	CASQRAGANVLTF	TGTGCCAGCCAAAGGGCTGGGGCCAACGTCCTGACTTTC
TRBV7-9	-	11	TRBJ1-1	few	CASGENTEAFF	TGTGCCAGCGGCGAGAACACTGAAGCTTTCTTT
TRBV20-1	-	15	TRBJ1-5	many	CSARDRWGSSQPQHF	TGCAGTGCTAGAGATCGGTGGGGGAGTTCACAGCCCCAGCATTTT
TRBV7-2	-	15	TRBJ2-1	many	CASSLAPGVFNEQFF	TGTGCCAGCAGCTTAGCGCCTGGGGTTTTCAATGAGCAGTTCTTC
TRBV7-2	TRBD2	15	TRBJ2-5	once	CASRLSGRVGETQYF	TGTGCCAGCAGACTGAGCGGGAGGGTTGGAGAGACCCAGTACTTC
TRBV7-8	TRBD2	14	TRBJ2-7	many	CASSSSGSGYEQYF	TGTGCCAGCAGCTCTAGCGGGAGTGGGTACGAGCAGTACTTC
TRBV7-2	-	14	TRBJ1-2	few	CASSFGGARYGYTF	TGTGCCAGCAGCTTCGGGGGTGCCCGCTATGGCTACACCTTC
TRBV11-2	TRBD2	17	TRBJ2-2	many	CASSFGRGGSRDGELFF	TGTGCCAGCAGCTTCGGACGGGGCGGGAGCCGAGACGGGGAGCTGTTTTTT
TRBV6-1	-	12	TRBJ1-5	many	CASGASNQPQHF	TGTGCCAGCGGGGCTAGCAATCAGCCCCAGCATTTT
TRBV5-1	TRBD2	15	TRBJ2-7	-	CASSSETSKVLEQYF	TGCGCCAGCAGCTCTGAGACTAGCAAGGTCCTCGAGCAGTACTTC